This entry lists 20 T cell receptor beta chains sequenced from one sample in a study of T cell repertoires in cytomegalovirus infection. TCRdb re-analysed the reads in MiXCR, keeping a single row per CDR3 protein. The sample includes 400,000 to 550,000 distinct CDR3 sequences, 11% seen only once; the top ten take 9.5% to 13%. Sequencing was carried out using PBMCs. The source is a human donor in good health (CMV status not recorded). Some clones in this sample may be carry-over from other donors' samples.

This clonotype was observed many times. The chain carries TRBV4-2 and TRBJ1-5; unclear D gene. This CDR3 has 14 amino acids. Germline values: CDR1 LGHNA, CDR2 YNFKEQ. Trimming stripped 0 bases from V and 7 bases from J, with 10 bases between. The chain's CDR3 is CASSQDGVAQPQHF. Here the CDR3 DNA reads TGTGCCAGCAGCCAAGATGGGGTCGCGCAGCCCCAGCATTTT.

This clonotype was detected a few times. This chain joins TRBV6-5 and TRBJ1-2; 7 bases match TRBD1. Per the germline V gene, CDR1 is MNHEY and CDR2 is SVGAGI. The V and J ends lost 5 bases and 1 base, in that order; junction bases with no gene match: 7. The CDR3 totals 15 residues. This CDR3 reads CASSIRTGLNYGYTF. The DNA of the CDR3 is TGTGCCAGCAGTATTCGGACAGGCCTTAACTATGGCTACACCTTC.

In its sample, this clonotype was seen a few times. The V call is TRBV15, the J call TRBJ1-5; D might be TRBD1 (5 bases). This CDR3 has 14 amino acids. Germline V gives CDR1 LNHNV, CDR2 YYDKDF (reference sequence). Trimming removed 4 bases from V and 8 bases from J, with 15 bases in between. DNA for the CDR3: TGTGCCACCAGCACCGGGTGGGGGGAAGAGCCCCAGCATTTT. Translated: CATSTGWGEEPQHF.

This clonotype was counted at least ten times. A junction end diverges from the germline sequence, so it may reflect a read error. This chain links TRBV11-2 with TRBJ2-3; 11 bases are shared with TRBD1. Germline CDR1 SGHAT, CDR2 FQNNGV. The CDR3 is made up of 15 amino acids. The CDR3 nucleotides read TGTGCCAGCAACTTACGGGACAGGGGGTTAGATACGCAGTATTTT. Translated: CASNLRDRGLDTQYF.

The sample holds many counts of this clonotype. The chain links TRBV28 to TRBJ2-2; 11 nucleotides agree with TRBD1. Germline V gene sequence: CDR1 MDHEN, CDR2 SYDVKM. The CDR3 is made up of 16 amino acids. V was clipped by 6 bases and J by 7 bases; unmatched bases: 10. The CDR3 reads CASRTGTGGLHGELFF. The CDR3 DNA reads TGTGCCAGCAGGACCGGGACAGGGGGACTTCACGGGGAGCTGTTTTTT.

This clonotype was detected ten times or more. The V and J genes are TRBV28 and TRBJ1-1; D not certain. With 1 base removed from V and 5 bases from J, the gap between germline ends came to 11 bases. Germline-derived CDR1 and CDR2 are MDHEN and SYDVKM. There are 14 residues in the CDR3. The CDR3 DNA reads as TGTGCCAGCAGTTTATTCTACACGATGACTGAAGCTTTCTTT. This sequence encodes CASSLFYTMTEAFF.

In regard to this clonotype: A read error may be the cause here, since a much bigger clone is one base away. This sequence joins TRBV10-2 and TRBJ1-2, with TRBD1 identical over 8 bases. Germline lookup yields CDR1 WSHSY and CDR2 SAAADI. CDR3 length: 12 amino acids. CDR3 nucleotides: TGCACCAGCAACGACAGGGGCTATGGCTACACCTTC. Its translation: CTSNDRGYGYTF.

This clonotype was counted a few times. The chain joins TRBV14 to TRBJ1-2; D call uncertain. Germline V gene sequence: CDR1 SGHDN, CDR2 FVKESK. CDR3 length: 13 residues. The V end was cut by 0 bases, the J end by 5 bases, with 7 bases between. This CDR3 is CASSQDTGYGYTF. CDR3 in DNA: TGTGCCAGCAGCCAAGACACTGGGTATGGCTACACCTTC.

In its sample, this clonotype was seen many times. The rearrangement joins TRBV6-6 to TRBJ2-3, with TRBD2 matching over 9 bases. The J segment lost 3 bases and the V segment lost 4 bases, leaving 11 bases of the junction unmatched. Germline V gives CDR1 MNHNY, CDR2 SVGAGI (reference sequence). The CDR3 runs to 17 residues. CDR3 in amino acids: CASSSRRRGRGTDTQYF. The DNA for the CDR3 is TGTGCCAGCAGTTCCCGGAGGCGCGGGAGGGGTACAGATACGCAGTATTTT.

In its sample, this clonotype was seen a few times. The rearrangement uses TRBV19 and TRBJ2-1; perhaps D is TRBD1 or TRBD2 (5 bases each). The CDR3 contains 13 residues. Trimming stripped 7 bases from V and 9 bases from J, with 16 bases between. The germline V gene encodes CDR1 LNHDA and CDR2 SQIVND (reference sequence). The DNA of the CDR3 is TGTGCCAGTACCTGGACGCGTGGGGGTGAGCAGTTCTTC. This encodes CASTWTRGGEQFF.

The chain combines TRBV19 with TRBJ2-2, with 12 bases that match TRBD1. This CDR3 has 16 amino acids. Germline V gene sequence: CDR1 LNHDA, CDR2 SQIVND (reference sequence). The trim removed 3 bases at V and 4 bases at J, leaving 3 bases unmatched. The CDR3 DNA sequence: TGTGCCAGTAGTATGGGACAGGGGGCTGGCACCGGGGAGCTGTTTTTT. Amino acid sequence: CASSMGQGAGTGELFF.

CDR3 in amino acids: CASSLEGLLNYGYTF. In DNA, the CDR3 is TGTGCCAGCAGCTTGGAAGGACTCCTAAACTATGGCTACACCTTC. This chain links TRBV5-5 with TRBJ1-2; D remains ambiguous. Germline assignment: CDR1 SGHKS and CDR2 YYEKEE (reference sequence). Trimming cost V 0 bases and J 2 bases, with 11 bases left between them. The CDR3 sequence is 15 residues long.

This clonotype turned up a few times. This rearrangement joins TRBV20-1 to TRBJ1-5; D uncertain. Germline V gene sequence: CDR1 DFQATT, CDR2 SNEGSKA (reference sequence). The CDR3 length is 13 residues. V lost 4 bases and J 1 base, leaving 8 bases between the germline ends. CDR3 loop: CSATVMSNQPQHF. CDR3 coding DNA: TGCAGTGCTACAGTTATGAGCAATCAGCCCCAGCATTTT.

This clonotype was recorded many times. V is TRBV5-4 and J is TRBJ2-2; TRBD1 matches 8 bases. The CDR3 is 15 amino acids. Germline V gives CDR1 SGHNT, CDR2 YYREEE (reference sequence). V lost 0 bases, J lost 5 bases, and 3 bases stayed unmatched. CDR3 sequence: CASSLGGQATGELFF. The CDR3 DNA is TGTGCCAGCAGCTTGGGGGGACAGGCGACCGGGGAGCTGTTTTTT.

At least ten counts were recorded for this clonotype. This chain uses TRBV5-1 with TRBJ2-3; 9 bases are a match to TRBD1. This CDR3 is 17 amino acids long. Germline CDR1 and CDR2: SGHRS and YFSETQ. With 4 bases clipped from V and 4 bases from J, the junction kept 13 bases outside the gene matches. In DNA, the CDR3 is TGCGCCAGCAGCCTCTATTGGAGACAGGGGGTCGCAGATACGCAGTATTTT. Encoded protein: CASSLYWRQGVADTQYF. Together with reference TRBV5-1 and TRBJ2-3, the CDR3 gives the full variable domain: KAGVTQTPRYLIKTRGQQVTLSCSPISGHRSVSWYQQTPGQGLQFLFEYFSETQRNKGNFPGRFSGRQFSNSRSEMNVSTLELGDSALYLCASSLYWRQGVADTQYFGPGTRLTVL.

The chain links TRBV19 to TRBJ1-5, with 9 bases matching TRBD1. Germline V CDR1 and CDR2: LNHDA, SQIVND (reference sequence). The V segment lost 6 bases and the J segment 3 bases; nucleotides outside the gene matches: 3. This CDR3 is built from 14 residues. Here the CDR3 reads CASRGTGPNQPQHF. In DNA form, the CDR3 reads TGTGCCAGTAGGGGGACAGGGCCCAATCAGCCCCAGCATTTT.

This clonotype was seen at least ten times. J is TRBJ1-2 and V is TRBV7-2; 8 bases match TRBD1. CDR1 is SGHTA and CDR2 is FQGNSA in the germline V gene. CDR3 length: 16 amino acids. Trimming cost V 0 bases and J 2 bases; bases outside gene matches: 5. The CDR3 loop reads CASSLAGGQVNYGYTF. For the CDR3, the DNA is TGTGCCAGCAGCTTAGCGGGGGGACAGGTCAACTATGGCTACACCTTC.

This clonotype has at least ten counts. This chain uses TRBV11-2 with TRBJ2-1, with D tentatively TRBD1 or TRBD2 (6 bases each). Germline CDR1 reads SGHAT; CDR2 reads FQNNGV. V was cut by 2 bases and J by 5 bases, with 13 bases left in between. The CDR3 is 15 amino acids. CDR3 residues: CASSLLRGGNNEQFF. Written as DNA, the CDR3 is TGTGCCAGCAGCTTACTCAGGGGAGGAAACAATGAGCAGTTCTTC.

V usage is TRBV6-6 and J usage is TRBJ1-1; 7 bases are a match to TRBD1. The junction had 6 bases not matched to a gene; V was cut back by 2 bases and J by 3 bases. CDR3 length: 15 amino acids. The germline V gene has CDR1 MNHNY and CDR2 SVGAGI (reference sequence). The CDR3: CASSYGQEEDTEAFF. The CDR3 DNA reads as TGTGCCAGCAGTTACGGACAGGAGGAGGACACTGAAGCTTTCTTT.

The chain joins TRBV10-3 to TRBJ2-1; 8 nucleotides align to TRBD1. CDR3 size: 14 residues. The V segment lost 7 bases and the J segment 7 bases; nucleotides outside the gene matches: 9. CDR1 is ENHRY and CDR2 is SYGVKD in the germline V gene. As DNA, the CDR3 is TGTGCCATCATGAAAGGACAGGGAGAAAATGAGCAGTTCTTC. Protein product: CAIMKGQGENEQFF.